One and the same sample provided the 21 T cell receptor beta chains below, sequenced in a study of response to subunit inactivated influenza vaccine. TCRdb itself ran the RT-PCR reads through MiXCR, one entry per CDR3 protein. This sample carries hundreds of thousands of distinct CDR3 sequences, 15% to 19% of them seen once, and the ten largest clones take approximately 10%. The source was PBMCs from blood, collected 12 days after vaccination. These receptors all stem from a man over 45 who received an inactivated influenza vaccine.

The chain joins TRBV25-1 to TRBJ2-3, with 8 bases identical to TRBD1. V shed 6 bases, J shed 4 bases, and the junction held 9 bases outside the gene matches. The length of the CDR3 is 15 residues. Germline CDR1 is MGHDK and CDR2 is SYGVNS. The CDR3 is CASREKDREADTQYF. CDR3 DNA sequence: TGTGCCAGCAGAGAAAAGGACAGGGAAGCAGATACGCAGTATTTT.

The rearrangement joins TRBV20-1 to TRBJ1-1, with 7 bases matching TRBD1. The CDR3 loop spans 12 amino acids. From germline, CDR1 is DFQATT and CDR2 SNEGSKA (reference sequence). Unmatched junction bases numbered 6, after V lost 6 bases and J lost 5 bases. For the CDR3, the DNA is TGCAGTGCCAGGAGGGGGCGGACTGAAGCTTTCTTT. Protein sequence: CSARRGRTEAFF.

This clonotype was counted between two and nine times. V gene TRBV5-6 combines with J gene TRBJ1-1; D uncertain. Per germline, CDR1 SGHDT and CDR2 YYEEEE. The CDR3 runs 14 residues. Trimming pared 6 bases from V and 0 bases from J, leaving 12 bases between. CDR3 region: CASNFYSMNTEAFF. The CDR3 DNA reads TGTGCCAGCAACTTTTACAGCATGAACACTGAAGCTTTCTTT. Looking up the rest from reference TRBV5-6 and TRBJ1-1 gives the full variable domain: DAGVTQSPTHLIKTRGQQVTLRCSPKSGHDTVSWYQQALGQGPQFIFQYYEEEERQRGNFPDRFSGHQFPNYSSELNVNALLLGDSALYLCASNFYSMNTEAFFGQGTRLTVV.

This clonotype was seen repeatedly, ten times or more. This chain links TRBV27 with TRBJ2-1, with 8 nucleotides matching TRBD2. This CDR3 comprises 16 residues. Trimming took 5 bases from V and 9 from J; bases not matched to a gene: 15. Germline CDR1 and CDR2: MNHEY and SMNVEV (reference sequence). The CDR3 bases are TGTGCCAGCAGTCCCCTCCCGGGAGGGCCTTGGTCTGAGCAGTTCTTC. Its protein is CASSPLPGGPWSEQFF.

The rearrangement links TRBV5-1 to TRBJ1-4; a possible D gene is TRBD1 (6 bases). In germline, CDR1 is SGHRS, CDR2 YFSETQ. The germline V and J ends were trimmed by 5 bases and 1 base, with 9 bases remaining between them. The CDR3 runs to 14 residues. CDR3 region: CASRDRRTNEKLFF. The CDR3 coding sequence is TGCGCCAGCAGAGACAGGAGAACTAATGAAAAACTGTTTTTT.

This clonotype was seen a few times. The CDR3 DNA reads TGTGCCAGCAGTTTACGGGACCAAGGGGAGCAGTACTTC. Its protein product is CASSLRDQGEQYF. The gene calls are TRBV27 and TRBJ2-7; D is perhaps TRBD1 or TRBD2 (5 bases each). This CDR3 comprises 13 residues. V was clipped by 2 bases and J by 7 bases, with 12 bases between them. CDR1 and CDR2 from the germline V gene are MNHEY and SMNVEV (reference sequence).

This sequence joins TRBV5-5 and TRBJ2-3; TRBD2 matches at 8 bases. Germline V gives CDR1 SGHKS, CDR2 YYEKEE (reference sequence). The CDR3 consists of 15 residues. J lost 5 bases, V lost 6 bases, and 11 bases had no gene match. Written as DNA, the CDR3 is TGTGCCAGCATCCGGGACTACGGGGGGGGAGATACGCAGTATTTT. This encodes CASIRDYGGGDTQYF.

This clonotype occurred many times. The rearrangement uses TRBV29-1 and TRBJ2-3; no clear D. V was shortened by 6 bases and J by 6 bases, with 10 bases between the two germline ends. CDR3 size: 11 residues. Looked up from germline, CDR1 is SQVTM and CDR2 is ANQGSEA. The chain's CDR3 is CSVALSDTQYF. The CDR3 nucleotides read TGCAGCGTAGCACTTTCGGATACGCAGTATTTT.

In its sample, this clonotype was seen a few times. The rearrangement joins TRBV5-1 to TRBJ1-1; D is possibly TRBD1 (6 bases). V dropped 3 bases and J dropped 4 bases, with 19 bases sitting between them. Looked up from germline, CDR1 is SGHRS and CDR2 is YFSETQ. The CDR3 contains 16 residues. The CDR3 sequence is CASSSYWDTGATEAFF. Here the CDR3 DNA reads TGCGCCAGCAGCTCGTACTGGGACACCGGCGCCACTGAAGCTTTCTTT.

This clonotype has more than one count but fewer than ten. The chain is built from TRBV4-3 and TRBJ2-1, with D perhaps TRBD2 (6 bases). The CDR3 extends over 17 amino acids. Trimming removed 0 bases from V and 2 bases from J, with 14 bases in between. Germline-derived CDR1 and CDR2 are LGHNA and YSLEER. CDR3 sequence: CASSQDPISGAYNEQFF. CDR3 coding DNA: TGCGCCAGCAGCCAAGATCCCATTAGCGGCGCCTACAATGAGCAGTTCTTC.

This clonotype was counted at least ten times. Written as DNA, the CDR3 is TGTGCCAGCAGGGCCTACTCCTACGAGCAGTACTTC. Translating it yields CASRAYSYEQYF. The gene calls are TRBV6-2 or TRBV6-3 and TRBJ2-7; no reliable D call. The CDR3 runs 12 residues. CDR1 is MNHEY and CDR2 is SVGEGT in the germline V gene. V was shortened by 6 bases and J by 0 bases, with 6 bases between the two germline ends.

This clonotype was observed many times. J is TRBJ1-4 and V is TRBV20-1; D is perhaps TRBD1 (5 bases). This CDR3 is 13 amino acids long. Germline assignment: CDR1 DFQATT and CDR2 SNEGSKA (reference sequence). V shed 5 bases and J shed 4 bases, with 11 bases lying between them. The CDR3 coding sequence is TGCAGTGCTGGGCTTGACAGTAATGAAAAACTGTTTTTT. Its protein product is CSAGLDSNEKLFF.

The rearrangement joins TRBV7-2 to TRBJ2-2; 10 nucleotides agree with TRBD2. V lost 6 bases and J lost 3; bases outside the gene matches: 7. Per germline, CDR1 SGHTA and CDR2 FQGNSA. The CDR3 sequence is 16 residues long. The CDR3 loop is CASRKGAGGYTGELFF. Written as DNA, the CDR3 is TGTGCCAGCAGGAAAGGAGCGGGGGGGTACACCGGGGAGCTGTTTTTT.

This chain links TRBV7-8 with TRBJ1-5, with a tentative D call TRBD1 (5 bases). The length of the CDR3 is 13 residues. V dropped 0 bases and J dropped 7 bases, with 7 bases sitting between them. CDR1 SGHVS and CDR2 FQNEAQ come from the germline V gene. CDR3 amino acids: CASSLADSQPQHF. For the CDR3, the DNA is TGTGCCAGCAGCTTAGCCGACAGCCAGCCCCAGCATTTT.

This clonotype was seen a few times. CDR3: CSAKLAGRTDTQYF. CDR3 bases: TGCAGTGCTAAACTAGCGGGTCGCACAGATACGCAGTATTTT. The chain carries TRBV20-1 and TRBJ2-3, with TRBD2 matching over 9 bases. CDR3 length: 14 amino acids. J gave up 1 base and V 4 bases, and 3 bases lay outside the gene matches. The germline V gene has CDR1 DFQATT and CDR2 SNEGSKA (reference sequence).

This clonotype appeared a few times. The genes are TRBV7-9 and TRBJ2-5; D possibly corresponds to TRBD1 (6 bases). This CDR3 is 15 amino acids long. The germline V gene encodes CDR1 SEHNR and CDR2 FQNEAQ (reference sequence). Trimming left V 4 bases short and J 3 bases short, with 15 bases between. The CDR3 loop is CASSSALTGEETQYF. As DNA, the CDR3 is TGTGCCAGCAGCTCGGCCCTGACAGGAGAAGAGACCCAGTACTTC.

This clonotype was seen many times. The genes are TRBV9 and TRBJ2-7; D ambiguous. V lost 0 bases to trimming and J lost 0 bases, with 10 bases between them. The CDR3 is 15 residues long. CDR1 SGDLS and CDR2 YYNGEE come from the germline V gene. The CDR3 sequence: CASSVGTLTSYEQYF. DNA for the CDR3: TGTGCCAGCAGCGTAGGTACGCTAACCTCCTACGAGCAGTACTTC.

This clonotype was counted only a few times. The genes are TRBV12-3 or TRBV12-4 and TRBJ2-7; D is possibly TRBD1 (6 bases). V dropped 5 bases and J dropped 3 bases, with 14 bases sitting between them. The length of the CDR3 is 14 residues. The DNA of the CDR3 is TGTGCCAGCAGTCGCGCCGACAGGATCTACGAGCAGTACTTC. It encodes CASSRADRIYEQYF.

In regard to this clonotype: One junction end disagrees with the germline gene, perhaps due to a read error. The V call is TRBV10-3, the J call TRBJ2-2, with 10 bases fitting TRBD1. The length of the CDR3 is 17 residues. Germline V gene sequence: CDR1 ENHRY, CDR2 SYGVKD. The DNA of the CDR3 is TGTGACATCAGTGAGTCGATGGACAGGGGGATAGACGGGGAGCTGTTTTTT. Residues: CDISESMDRGIDGELFF.

The chain employs TRBV12-3 or TRBV12-4 and TRBJ1-2; TRBD1 matches 7 bases. The CDR3 is made up of 14 amino acids. With V trimmed by 3 bases and J by 2 bases, 3 bases remained unmatched. CDR3 loop: CASSFRDRNYGYTF. In DNA form, the CDR3 reads TGTGCCAGCAGTTTCCGGGACAGAAACTATGGCTACACCTTC.

This clonotype was counted between two and nine times. CDR3 in amino acids: CASSYYRALAGGGNEQFF. The CDR3 nucleotides are TGTGCCAGCAGTTACTATCGAGCACTAGCGGGGGGAGGCAATGAGCAGTTCTTC. The rearrangement links TRBV6-2 or TRBV6-3 to TRBJ2-1; 12 positions agree with TRBD2. CDR1 and CDR2 from the germline V gene are MNHEY and SVGEGT. V trimming: 1 base; J trimming: 6 bases; junction bases outside the gene matches: 10. This CDR3 spans 18 amino acids.